By sample fraction, the clone carrying this TCR beta chain is medium-sized (0.01 to 0.1%). Its matching antigen is unknown. The data belong to a study of fetal regulatory T cell absence and autoimmunity. Study overall: IPEX patients had exocrine pancreas autoimmunity without clinical diabetes. General observations from the study: The oligoclonal enrichment was interpreted as supporting antigen-driven pancreatic autoimmunity before birth in IPEX syndrome. Compared with cord blood, pancreas showed oligoclonal TCR enrichment, some clones over 85-fold.

This was a survey-level run. Using immunoSEQ multiplex PCR, the repertoire was profiled, and TCRdb retains in-frame clones only, with some absent. Here the sample spans 95,000 or so clones, 55% to 75% being singletons. Sequenced input: pancreas tissue. The receptor comes from a male donor with IPEX syndrome.

Here the CDR3 reads CASSSPGGNGYTF. The CDR3 bases are TGTGCCAGCAGCTCTCCGGGGGGAAACGGCTACACCTTC. The chain recombines TRBV5-4 with TRBJ1-2; D possibly corresponds to TRBD1 (5 bases). The CDR3 consists of 13 residues. The ends were cut back, 3 bases at V and 8 bases at J, with 14 bases in the middle. From germline, CDR1 is SGHNT and CDR2 YYREEE (reference sequence).